This T cell receptor beta chain was observed in a study of blood T cell repertoires in COVID-19. Overall study context: Samples taken during acute and convalescent COVID-19 were collected in the United States, Italy and Spain. Sample material is recorded as cDNA or gDNA derived from T cells, B-cell-depleted T cells, or PBMCs.

Germline lookup yields CDR1 SGHVS and CDR2 FQNEAQ. Trimming removed 2 bases from V and 1 base from J, with 8 bases in between. This CDR3 spans 14 amino acids. This clone has more than one count but fewer than ten. Authors' processing steps: Quantification of nucleated cells was approximated via reference gene primer amplification. Produced via immunoSEQ multiplex PCR; TCRdb's table is partial and in-frame only. The DNA gave D and trimming, while V, J and clone size come from that table. In the table there are about 250,000 clones, 88% of which are singletons. The TCR comes from a woman between 40 and 55 years old who had recovered from COVID-19. The sequenced sample was peripheral blood. The chain carries TRBV7-8 and TRBJ1-1; D is unresolved. CDR3 DNA sequence: TGTGCCAGCAGCTTATCGTCCCCGAACACTGAAGCTTTCTTT. It codes for CASSLSSPNTEAFF.